The 15 T cell receptor beta chains presented below share a single source sample, sequenced in a study of T cells in Graves' hyperthyroidism and ophthalmopathy (dated by TCRdb to the late 2010s). Libraries came from multiplex PCR. Sequenced using an Illumina HiSeq 2000. The TCR beta CDR3 regions were amplified from RNA transcripts. For the first round of RT-PCR on the TCR CDR3, the HTBI primer set was used together with the Qiagen OneStep RT-PCR kit. TCRdb reprocessing: public reads trimmed at Q25 with fastp, clones called with MiXCR, in-frame beta chains kept. Identical CDR3 proteins give one entry, which carries the most common genes and DNA. Across this sample there are about 720,000 distinct CDR3 sequences, with approximately 18% seen only once. The top ten constitute 16% of the sample. Sequencing input: blood. The receptors were sampled from a woman between 50 and 59 years old with Graves' hyperthyroidism that later progressed to Graves' ophthalmopathy.

This chain joins TRBV19 and TRBJ2-1; 9 bases match TRBD2. The V gene's germline CDR1 is LNHDA and CDR2 SQIVND (reference sequence). Trimming took 6 bases from V and 5 from J; bases not matched to a gene: 8. The CDR3 runs to 15 residues. The DNA of the CDR3 is TGTGCCAGTAGCTCCTCTAGCGGGGTGGACAATGAGCAGTTCTTC. This translates into CASSSSSGVDNEQFF.

This clonotype was picked up a small number of times. This chain joins TRBV20-1 and TRBJ1-4; D may be TRBD1 (5 bases). CDR3 length: 13 amino acids. CDR1 and CDR2 (germline): DFQATT, SNEGSKA (reference sequence). The germline V and J ends were trimmed by 6 bases and 3 bases, with 11 bases remaining between them. CDR3 protein: CSAQGGANEKLFF. CDR3 sequence (DNA): TGCAGTGCCCAGGGAGGGGCTAATGAAAAACTGTTTTTT.

There are a few counts of this clonotype. The J gene is TRBJ2-1, the V gene TRBV5-1, with 8 bases identical to TRBD2. The V segment lost 0 bases and the J segment 4 bases; nucleotides outside the gene matches: 6. Germline-derived CDR1 and CDR2 are SGHRS and YFSETQ. CDR3 length: 16 residues. The CDR3: CASSLESAGGYNEQFF. The CDR3 DNA reads TGCGCCAGCAGCTTGGAATCCGCGGGGGGATACAATGAGCAGTTCTTC.

In regard to this clonotype: A much larger clone sits a single nucleotide away, making a read error possible. Because the CDR3 is missing its conserved closing phenylalanine or tryptophan, this is likely a read error. This chain uses TRBV6-5 with TRBJ2-5, with D perhaps TRBD2 (7 bases). CDR1 is MNHEY and CDR2 is SVGAGI in the germline V gene. V gave up 4 bases and J gave up 2 bases, with 20 bases separating them. The CDR3 totals 17 residues. CDR3 sequence: CASSSRRSRGGQETQYL. CDR3 in DNA: TGTGCCAGCAGTTCACGCCGCTCTAGGGGGGGACAAGAGACCCAGTACCTC.

This chain joins TRBV4-1 and TRBJ2-5, with 8 bases matching TRBD1. V shed 3 bases and J 5 bases; nucleotides not matched to a gene: 8. The CDR3 loop spans 15 amino acids. CDR1 and CDR2 (germline): MGHRA, YSYEKL. DNA for the CDR3: TGCGCCAGCAGCCATGGGTGGACAGGGTTGGAGACCCAGTACTTC. Its protein is CASSHGWTGLETQYF.

This clonotype showed up just a few times. This chain connects TRBV14 to TRBJ2-7; D possibly corresponds to TRBD1 (6 bases). Germline lookup yields CDR1 SGHDN and CDR2 FVKESK. Trimming removed 1 base at V and 3 bases at J, with 10 bases between. CDR3 length equals 14 residues. The chain's CDR3 is CASSQGVDSYEQYF. CDR3 sequence (DNA): TGTGCCAGCAGCCAAGGAGTGGACAGCTACGAGCAGTACTTC.

The chain employs TRBV28 and TRBJ1-5; no definite D call. The CDR3 contains 15 residues. CDR1 and CDR2 (germline): MDHEN, SYDVKM. V was trimmed by 7 bases and J by 2 bases, leaving 15 bases between them. The CDR3 nucleotides are TGTGCCAGCACCCTCGACTCTCTTGGCAATCAGCCCCAGCATTTT. Protein product: CASTLDSLGNQPQHF.

A few counts support this clonotype. CDR3 nucleotide sequence: TGTGCCAGCAGTTACTCACGGGACAATGAGCAGTTCTTC. Protein sequence: CASSYSRDNEQFF. The rearrangement links TRBV6-2 or TRBV6-3 to TRBJ2-1; D remains unclear. Germline V gene lookup returns CDR1 MNHEY and CDR2 SVGEGT. Between the trimmed V and J ends, which lost 0 bases and 5 bases, there was a span of 5 bases. The CDR3 runs 13 residues.

This clonotype was counted between two and nine times. The rearrangement uses TRBV9 and TRBJ1-1; no definite D call. Trimming took 9 bases from V and 4 from J, leaving 16 bases between them. CDR1 and CDR2 from the germline V gene are SGDLS and YYNGEE. This CDR3 has 13 amino acids. CDR3 protein: CATSRATGTEAFF. Here the CDR3 DNA reads TGTGCCACCTCCCGGGCGACGGGCACTGAAGCTTTCTTT.

This clonotype was recorded only once. The J gene is TRBJ2-5, the V gene TRBV25-1, with D perhaps matching TRBD2 (6 bases). The V gene lost 6 bases and the J gene lost 1 base, with 15 bases spanning the gap. The germline V gene has CDR1 MGHDK and CDR2 SYGVNS. The CDR3 runs to 15 residues. CDR3 DNA: TGTGCCAGCAGGACGGCTAGCGCGATCCAAGAGACCCAGTACTTC. Its translation is CASRTASAIQETQYF.

V gene TRBV15 combines with J gene TRBJ1-2; 7 nucleotides match TRBD1. The CDR3 loop spans 15 amino acids. Germline V lookup: CDR1 LNHNV, CDR2 YYDKDF (reference sequence). Unmatched junction bases numbered 9, after V lost 3 bases and J lost 5 bases. The CDR3 nucleotides read TGTGCCACCAGCAGGGACAGGCTCTCATTGTATGGCTACACCTTC. As protein: CATSRDRLSLYGYTF.

The rearrangement links TRBV20-1 to TRBJ2-5; TRBD2 might be the D (5 bases). Deletions cut 5 bases from V and 3 bases from J, with 10 bases between. The CDR3 totals 12 residues. From germline, CDR1 is DFQATT and CDR2 SNEGSKA (reference sequence). Written as DNA, the CDR3 is TGCAGTGCTCGACCCGGGAAAGAGACCCAGTACTTC. Its protein product is CSARPGKETQYF.

Remarks on this clonotype: A read error may explain this, as a much larger clone is one base away. J is TRBJ2-5 and V is TRBV7-9; unclear D gene. Germline values: CDR1 SEHNR, CDR2 FQNEAQ (reference sequence). The CDR3 is made up of 15 amino acids. The CDR3 nucleotides read TGTGCCAGCAGCCCTGGCGCGTTAAGGCAAGGGACCCAGTACTTC. The encoded protein is CASSPGALRQGTQYF.

This clonotype was observed at least ten times. This rearrangement joins TRBV29-1 to TRBJ1-1; 7 nucleotides match TRBD1. This CDR3 is built from 11 residues. V shed 5 bases, J shed 6 bases, and the junction held 3 bases outside the gene matches. Germline CDR1 is SQVTM and CDR2 is ANQGSEA. CDR3 coding DNA: TGCAGCGTTCGACAGGGTTCTGAAGCTTTCTTT. It specifies CSVRQGSEAFF.

Notes on this clonotype: A read error may be the cause here, since a much bigger clone is one base away. V usage is TRBV3-1 and J usage is TRBJ2-1, with no clear D. The CDR3 sequence is 15 residues long. Germline V gives CDR1 LGHDT, CDR2 YNNKEL (reference sequence). The CDR3 region has the DNA TGTGCCAGGAGCCAAGATCGTGGGGATTACAATGAGCAGTTCTTC. Translating gives CARSQDRGDYNEQFF.